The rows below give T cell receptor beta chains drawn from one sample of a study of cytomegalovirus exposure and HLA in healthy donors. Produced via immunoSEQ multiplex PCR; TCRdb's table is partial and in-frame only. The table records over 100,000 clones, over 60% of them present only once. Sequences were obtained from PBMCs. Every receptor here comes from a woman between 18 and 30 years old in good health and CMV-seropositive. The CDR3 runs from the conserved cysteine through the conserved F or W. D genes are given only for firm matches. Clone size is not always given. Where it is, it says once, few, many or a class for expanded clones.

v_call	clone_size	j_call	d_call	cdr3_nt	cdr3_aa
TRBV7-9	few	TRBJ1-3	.	TGTGCCACAGGGCCCTCTGGAAACACCATATATTTT	CATGPSGNTIYF
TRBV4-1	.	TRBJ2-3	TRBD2	TGCGCCAGCAGCCAATTGTTCGTAGCGGGCAGCACAGATACGCAGTATTTT	CASSQLFVAGSTDTQYF
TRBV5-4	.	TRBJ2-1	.	TGTGCCAGCAGCTTTAGGGTCGGGAGCTTGGGAAATGAGCAGTTCTTC	CASSFRVGSLGNEQFF
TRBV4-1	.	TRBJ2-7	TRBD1	TGCGCCAGCAGCCTCCGGGACAGGATCTACGAGCAGTACTTC	CASSLRDRIYEQYF
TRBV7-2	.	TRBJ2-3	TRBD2	TGTGCCAGCAGCTTAGTGAAGCGTGGGACTAGCTATTTT	CASSLVKRGTSYF
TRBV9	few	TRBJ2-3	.	TGTGCCAGCAGCTTTCGGGGCACAGATACGCAGTATTTT	CASSFRGTDTQYF
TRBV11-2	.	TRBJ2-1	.	TGTGCCAGCAGCTTGGACGGCGGGTCCAATGAGCAGTTCTTC	CASSLDGGSNEQFF
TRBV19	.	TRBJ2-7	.	TGTGCCAGTAGTCCAAGGACAGTATCCTACGAGCAGTACTTC	CASSPRTVSYEQYF
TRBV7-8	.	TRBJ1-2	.	TGTGCCAGCAGCTTAGGGCTGGGGAGGGACTATGGCTACACCTTC	CASSLGLGRDYGYTF
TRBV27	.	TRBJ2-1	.	TGTGCCAGCAGTTTATTGTGGGCGGGTGAGCAGTTCTTC	CASSLLWAGEQFF
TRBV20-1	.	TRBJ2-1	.	TGCAGTGCTGCTGGGGCTAATGAGCAGTTCTTC	CSAAGANEQFF
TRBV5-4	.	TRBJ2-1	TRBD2	TGTGCCAGCAGCTCCGGGGGGACTGGCAACAATGAGCAGTTCTTC	CASSSGGTGNNEQFF
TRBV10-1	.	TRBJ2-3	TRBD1	TGCGCCAGCGGACAGGGCACAGATACGCAGTATTTT	CASGQGTDTQYF
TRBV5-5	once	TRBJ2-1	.	TGTGCCAGCAGCCGAATTTCACTAGAGCTCGTGAGCTCCTACAATGAGCAGTTCTTC	CASSRISLELVSSYNEQFF
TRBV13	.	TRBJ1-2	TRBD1	TGTGCCAGCAGCTGGACAGGGGCTAAAGATGGCTACACCTTC	CASSWTGAKDGYTF
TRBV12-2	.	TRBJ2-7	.	.	CASRFGQGIDEQYF
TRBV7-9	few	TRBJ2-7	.	TGTGCCAGCAGCTTAATCTCCGAGCAGTACTTC	CASSLISEQYF
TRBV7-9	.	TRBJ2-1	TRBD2	TGTGCCAGCAGCCTCACTAGCGGGAAGGGTGAGCAGTTCTTC	CASSLTSGKGEQFF
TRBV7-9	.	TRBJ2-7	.	TGTGCCAGCAGCTTAGCGCAGGCGAGCTCCTACGAGCAGTACTTC	CASSLAQASSYEQYF
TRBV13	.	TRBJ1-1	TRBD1	TGTGCCAGCAGCACAGGGGAGGAAGCTTTCTTT	CASSTGEEAFF
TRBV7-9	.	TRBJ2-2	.	TGTGCCAGCAGCCCGCCGCTTCCGACGGGGAACACCGGGGAGCTGTTTTTT	CASSPPLPTGNTGELFF
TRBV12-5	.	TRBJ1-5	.	TGTGCTAGTGGTTTGGTACTGGGCGCCCAGCATTTT	CASGLVLGAQHF